The 10 T cell receptor beta chains given below trace back to one sample, sequenced in a study of response to subunit inactivated influenza vaccine. TCRdb reanalysed the RT-PCR reads using MiXCR and keeps one entry per CDR3 protein. Here the sample spans more than 400,000 distinct CDR3 sequences, around 7.9% being singletons. The sample was PBMCs from blood, taken around 25 months after vaccination. The receptor source for this set is a man between 45 and 75 years old who received an inactivated influenza vaccine.

The rearrangement links TRBV20-1 to TRBJ1-1; the D gene is possibly TRBD1 (5 bases). V was cut by 5 bases and J by 2 bases, with 18 bases left in between. This CDR3 comprises 15 residues. The germline V gene has CDR1 DFQATT and CDR2 SNEGSKA (reference sequence). CDR3 in amino acids: CSAVKPGPRNTEAFF. In DNA form, the CDR3 reads TGCAGTGCTGTAAAACCGGGACCCCGAAACACTGAAGCTTTCTTT.

With respect to this clonotype: A much larger clone is a single base away; this may be a read error. The V and J genes are TRBV15 and TRBJ1-1; TRBD1 is a possible D gene (6 bases). Germline V lookup: CDR1 LNHNV, CDR2 YYDKDF (reference sequence). V was shortened by 7 bases and J by 2 bases, with 14 bases between the two germline ends. CDR3 length: 14 amino acids. The CDR3 nucleotides are TGTGCCACCAACAGCACGACAGGTAACACTGAAGCTTTCTTT. Translation gives CATNSTTGNTEAFF. Variable domain in full (rest from reference TRBV15 and TRBJ1-1): DAMVIQNPRYQVTQFGKPVTLSCSQTLNHNVMYWYQQKSSQAPKLLFHYYDKDFNNEADTPDNFQSRRPNTSFCFLDIRSPGLGDTAMYLCATNSTTGNTEAFFGQGTRLTVV.

The V call is TRBV30, the J call TRBJ1-2; TRBD1 agrees at 9 bases. CDR1 GTSNPN and CDR2 SVGIG come from the germline V gene (reference sequence). This CDR3 contains 16 residues. After removal of 6 bases from V and 2 bases from J, the junction contained 13 bases not matched to a gene. CDR3 sequence (DNA): TGTGCCTGTGTCCCTCTCAAAGGACAGGGGAACTATGGCTACACCTTC. Translated: CACVPLKGQGNYGYTF.

The genes are TRBV6-1 and TRBJ2-7, with TRBD2 identical over 7 bases. V trimming: 6 bases; J trimming: 0 bases; junction bases outside the gene matches: 5. This CDR3 contains 14 residues. Germline CDR1 and CDR2: MNHNS and SASEGT. The CDR3 nucleotides read TGTGCCAGCAGCCGTAGACTAGCCTCCTACGAGCAGTACTTC. It translates to CASSRRLASYEQYF.

This chain uses TRBV12-3 or TRBV12-4 with TRBJ1-5, with a tentative D call TRBD1 (5 bases). V dropped 6 bases and J dropped 7 bases, with 16 bases sitting between them. This CDR3 has 14 residues. The chain's CDR3 is CASSQDGGRQPQHF. DNA of the CDR3: TGTGCCAGCAGCCAGGACGGGGGAAGACAGCCCCAGCATTTT.

This clonotype was counted between two and nine times. This chain links TRBV3-1 with TRBJ1-3; D gene ambiguous. The CDR3 totals 15 residues. Germline loops: CDR1 LGHDT, CDR2 YNNKEL (reference sequence). Trimming cost V 0 bases and J 5 bases, with 11 bases left between them. This CDR3 reads CASSQDRLTRNTIYF. The CDR3 region has the DNA TGTGCCAGCAGCCAAGACCGCCTAACCCGAAACACCATATATTTT.

This clonotype was counted at least ten times. This sequence joins TRBV20-1 and TRBJ2-1, with 10 bases aligning to TRBD2. The CDR3 sequence is 15 residues long. V lost 3 bases to trimming and J lost 6 bases; unmatched junction nucleotides: 8. Germline V gene data show CDR1 as DFQATT and CDR2 as SNEGSKA (reference sequence). The DNA for the CDR3 is TGCAGTGCTAGGTATCCGGGACTAGCGCTCAATGAGCAGTTCTTC. Protein product: CSARYPGLALNEQFF.

This clonotype was found many times. This sequence joins TRBV28 and TRBJ2-1, with TRBD1 matching over 10 bases. CDR3 length equals 21 residues. CDR1 and CDR2 (germline): MDHEN, SYDVKM. Losses at the gene ends were 7 bases for V and 7 bases for J; bases not matched to a gene: 28. In DNA form, the CDR3 reads TGTGCCAGCAAATTGAGGGTTGACAGGGGGCTTTCCCTGGGTTTGGTAAATGAGCAGTTCTTC. This translates into CASKLRVDRGLSLGLVNEQFF.

The chain recombines TRBV6-5 with TRBJ1-6; D might be TRBD1 (5 bases). Between the trimmed V and J ends, which lost 6 bases and 9 bases, there was a span of 9 bases. Germline-derived CDR1 and CDR2 are MNHEY and SVGAGI. CDR3 length: 12 amino acids. CDR3 loop: CASRLGVSPLHF. CDR3 DNA: TGTGCCAGCAGACTGGGGGTTTCACCCCTCCACTTT.

In this sample, this clonotype turned up a few times. The rearrangement joins TRBV28 to TRBJ1-1, with 8 bases matching TRBD1. V shed 3 bases and J 11 bases; nucleotides not matched to a gene: 5. In germline, CDR1 is MDHEN, CDR2 SYDVKM. The CDR3 is 12 residues long. CDR3 region: CASSFRGREAFF. The CDR3 nucleotides are TGTGCCAGCAGTTTCAGGGGGCGGGAGGCTTTCTTT.